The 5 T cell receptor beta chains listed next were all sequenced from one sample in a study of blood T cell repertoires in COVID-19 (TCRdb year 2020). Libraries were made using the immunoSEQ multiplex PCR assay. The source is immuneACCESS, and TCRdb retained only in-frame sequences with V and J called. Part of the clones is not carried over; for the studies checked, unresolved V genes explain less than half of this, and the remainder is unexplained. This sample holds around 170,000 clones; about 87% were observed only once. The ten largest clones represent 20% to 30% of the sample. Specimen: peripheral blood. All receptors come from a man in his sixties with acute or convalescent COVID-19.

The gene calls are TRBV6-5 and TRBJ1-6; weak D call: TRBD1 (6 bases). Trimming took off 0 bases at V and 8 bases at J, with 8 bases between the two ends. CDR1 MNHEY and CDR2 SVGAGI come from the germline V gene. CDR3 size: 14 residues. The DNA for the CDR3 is TGTGCCAGCAGTTACTCTGCAGGGGATTCACCCCTCCACTTT. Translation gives CASSYSAGDSPLHF.

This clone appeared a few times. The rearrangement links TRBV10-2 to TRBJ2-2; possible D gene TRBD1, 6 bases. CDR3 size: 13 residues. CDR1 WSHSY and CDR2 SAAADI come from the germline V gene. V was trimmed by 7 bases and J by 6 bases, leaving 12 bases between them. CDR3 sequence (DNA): TGCGCCAGCACCCCAGGGGCCGCCGGGGAGCTGTTTTTT. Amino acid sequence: CASTPGAAGELFF.

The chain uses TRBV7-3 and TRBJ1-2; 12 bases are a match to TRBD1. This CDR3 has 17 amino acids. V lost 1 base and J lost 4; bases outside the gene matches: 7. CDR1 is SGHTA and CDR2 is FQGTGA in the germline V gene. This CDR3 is CASSLSGGTGGTYGYTF. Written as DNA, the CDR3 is TGTGCCAGCAGCTTAAGCGGCGGGACAGGGGGCACCTATGGCTACACCTTC.

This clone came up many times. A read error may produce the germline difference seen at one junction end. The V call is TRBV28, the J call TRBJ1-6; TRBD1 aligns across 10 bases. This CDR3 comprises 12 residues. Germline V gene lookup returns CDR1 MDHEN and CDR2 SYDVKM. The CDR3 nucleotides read TGTGCCAGCAGTCCCCGGGACAGGGGAGATGACTTT. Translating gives CASSPRDRGDDF.

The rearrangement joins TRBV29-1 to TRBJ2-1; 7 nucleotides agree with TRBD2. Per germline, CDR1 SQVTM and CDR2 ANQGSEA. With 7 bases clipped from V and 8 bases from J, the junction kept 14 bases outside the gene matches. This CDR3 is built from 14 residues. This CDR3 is CSARSGTTGDEQFF. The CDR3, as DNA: TGCAGCGCTCGAAGCGGGACTACCGGGGATGAGCAGTTCTTC.